The source of this T cell receptor (beta chain) is a study of response to subunit inactivated influenza vaccine. General study results and limits: Authors suggested each seasonal influenza vaccination recruits few new T cells.

One entry per CDR3 protein results from TCRdb running MiXCR on the RT-PCR reads. The sample yields 500,000 to 600,000 distinct CDR3 sequences, around 11% seen once. In this sample, this clonotype turned up a few times. Its matching antigen is unknown. Trimming pared 6 bases from V and 0 bases from J, leaving 9 bases between. Looked up from germline, CDR1 is ENHRY and CDR2 is SYGVKD. The CDR3 has 15 amino acids. Sequenced material: PBMCs from blood, taken on the day of vaccination. The genes are TRBV10-3 and TRBJ2-6; D is tentatively TRBD1 or TRBD2 (6 bases each). This TCR derives from a man aged 50-60 years who received an inactivated influenza vaccine. The CDR3 sequence is CAIRGGLSGANVLTF. As DNA, the CDR3 is TGTGCCATCAGGGGGGGCCTCTCTGGGGCCAACGTCCTGACTTTC.